The TCR beta chain described here comes from a study of cytomegalovirus exposure and HLA in healthy donors. Regarding the study as a whole: Rates of TCR association differed by HLA locus in a later analysis, with DRB1 highest and HLA-C lowest.

The PCR made use of 60 Vbeta and 13 Jbeta primers. Only in-frame clones appear in the TCRdb table, and some are missing; sequencing was by immunoSEQ multiplex PCR. The repertoire has some 130,000 clones, around three quarters of them found once; the top ten carry around 5%. Points on this clone: Its specificity is not known.

The V end was cut by 6 bases, the J end by 7 bases, with 19 bases between. The CDR3 sequence is 15 residues long. CDR1 SEHNR and CDR2 FQNEAQ come from the germline V gene (reference sequence). The gene calls are TRBV7-9 and TRBJ1-5; tentatively, D is TRBD1 (6 bases). The source material was PBMCs. The clonotype comes from a young man in good health. CDR3 sequence reads: CASSYSAGAGQPQHF. The CDR3 DNA reads TGTGCCAGCAGTTATTCTGCGGGGGCTGGGCAGCCCCAGCATTTT.